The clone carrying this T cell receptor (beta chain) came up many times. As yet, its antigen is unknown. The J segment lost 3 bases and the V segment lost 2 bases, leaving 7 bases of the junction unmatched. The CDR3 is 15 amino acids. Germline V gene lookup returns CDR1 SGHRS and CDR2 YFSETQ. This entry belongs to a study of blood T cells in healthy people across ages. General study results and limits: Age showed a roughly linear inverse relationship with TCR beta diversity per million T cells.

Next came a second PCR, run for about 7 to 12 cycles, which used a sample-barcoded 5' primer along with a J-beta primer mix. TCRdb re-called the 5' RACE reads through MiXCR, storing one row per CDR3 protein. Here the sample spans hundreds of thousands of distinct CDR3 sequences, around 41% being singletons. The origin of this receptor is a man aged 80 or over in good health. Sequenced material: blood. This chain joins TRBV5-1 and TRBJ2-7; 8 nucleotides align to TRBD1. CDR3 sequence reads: CASSFRTGIDYEQYF. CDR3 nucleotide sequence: TGCGCCAGCAGCTTCCGGACAGGGATAGACTACGAGCAGTACTTC.